Sequencing of this T cell receptor (beta chain) was carried out in a study of CD8 T cells in Susac syndrome. Whole-study findings and limits: Where Susac syndrome CD4+ T cell repertoires were concerned, no clonal expansion was evident. Only a relatively small number of individuals were included in the TCR sequencing and HLA analysis.

About 0.5 to 1 ug RNA was reverse transcribed with random hexamers. immunoSEQ multiplex PCR amplified TCR beta CDR3 across 54 Vbeta, 13 Jbeta. TCRdb recomputed calls from the immunoSEQ multiplex PCR reads with MiXCR, one row per CDR3 protein. Of around 230,000 distinct CDR3 sequences in the sample, 95% to 97% were seen once. CD8+ and CD4+ T cells circulating in blood were sequenced for TCR beta. In regard to this clonotype: Its antigen is not identified.

There are 14 residues in the CDR3. With 3 bases clipped from V and 5 bases from J, the junction kept 7 bases outside the gene matches. Germline lookup yields CDR1 SGHKS and CDR2 YYEKEE (reference sequence). The clonotype originates from a human donor with Susac syndrome. The chain has TRBV5-5 and TRBJ2-5, with TRBD1 identical over 7 bases. The sequenced material came from CD4+ T cells from PBMCs. Here the CDR3 reads CASSWAGRGETQYF. For the CDR3, the DNA is TGTGCCAGCAGCTGGGCGGGCAGGGGGGAGACCCAGTACTTC.